This section outlines one TCR beta chain sequence together with its context. The sample belongs to a study of blood T cell repertoires in COVID-19. Study at large: Italy, Spain and the United States were the sources of the convalescent and acute COVID-19 samples. Sample material is recorded as cDNA or gDNA derived from T cells, B-cell-depleted T cells, or PBMCs.

Looked up from germline, CDR1 is MDHEN and CDR2 is SYDVKM. Trimming took off 6 bases at V and 11 bases at J, with 8 bases between the two ends. The CDR3 extends over 11 amino acids. Individuals drawn from around 25 US areas were about 18 to 90 years old. Recovered status in Cohort 3 required two negative PCRs, clearance, or symptom resolution. Generated by immunoSEQ multiplex PCR, the TCRdb table keeps only in-frame clones and is missing some. The data hold approximately 200,000 clones, with 87% observed a single time. Sequencing was carried out using PBMCs or T cells enriched from blood (not recorded which). This chain uses TRBV28 with TRBJ1-6, with D possibly TRBD1 on 5 matching bases. This TCR was sampled from a man under 40 who had recovered from COVID-19. This CDR3 is CASSTGAPLHF. The CDR3 DNA is TGTGCCAGCAGCACGGGGGCACCCCTCCACTTT.